This TCR beta chain derives from a study of cytomegalovirus exposure and HLA in healthy donors. Points from the study as a whole: The authors later found most CMV-associated TCR beta chains appeared HLA-restricted. Rates of TCR association differed by HLA locus in a later analysis, with DRB1 highest and HLA-C lowest. Links to common viral pathogens appeared, in a later analysis, for several of the most significant clusters. Because they were indistinguishable, some V segments, including TRBV6-2 and TRBV6-3, were excluded.

As regards this clone: No antigen is known for it.

PCR employed 60 Vbeta and 13 Jbeta primers. The table came from immunoSEQ multiplex PCR; TCRdb's copy has only in-frame clones and leaves some out. Of about 160,000 clones in the sample, approximately 79% were seen once. Germline V gene sequence: CDR1 KGHSH, CDR2 LQKENI. CDR3 size: 14 residues. Trimming pared 4 bases from V and 2 bases from J, leaving 12 bases between. The rearrangement uses TRBV18 and TRBJ2-7; maybe TRBD1 (6 bases). The receptor was isolated from a woman aged 50 to 60 in good health and CMV-seropositive. Sequencing was performed on PBMCs. CDR3 region: CASSLGQGPYEQYF. In DNA form, the CDR3 reads TGTGCCAGCTCACTTGGGCAGGGGCCCTACGAGCAGTACTTC.